This TCR beta chain was recorded in a study of T cell responses to AZD1222 COVID-19 vaccine. Study-level findings and limits: Clonal diversity may have been underestimated in mostly white British donors.

Repertoires were generated with immunoSEQ multiplex PCR, while TCRdb's copy carries only in-frame clones and drops some. The sample has approximately 160,000 clones; 85% to 95% are singletons. A word on this clone: Antigen unknown.

V lost 5 bases to trimming and J lost 12 bases; unmatched junction nucleotides: 8. CDR3 length: 13 amino acids. Germline V gene lookup returns CDR1 KGHDR and CDR2 SFDVKD. This clonotype was sampled from an adult who received the AZD1222 COVID-19 vaccine. This specimen consisted of peripheral blood, obtained 28 days after the second AZD1222 dose. This chain joins TRBV24-1 and TRBJ2-1, with 8 bases lining up with TRBD1. The CDR3 bases are TGTGCCACCAGTGTAGCAGGGGGCGCCGGGCAGTTCTTC. It translates to CATSVAGGAGQFF.